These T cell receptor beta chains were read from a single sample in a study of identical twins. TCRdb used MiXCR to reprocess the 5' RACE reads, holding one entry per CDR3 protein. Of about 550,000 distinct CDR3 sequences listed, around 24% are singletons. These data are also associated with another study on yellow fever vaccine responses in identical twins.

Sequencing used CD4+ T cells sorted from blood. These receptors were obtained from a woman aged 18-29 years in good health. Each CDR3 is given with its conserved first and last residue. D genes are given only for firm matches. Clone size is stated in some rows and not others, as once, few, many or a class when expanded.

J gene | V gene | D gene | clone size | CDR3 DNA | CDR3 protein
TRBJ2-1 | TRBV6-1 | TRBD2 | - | TGTGCCAGCAGTCCTTATCTAGCGGAGCCCTACAATGAGCAGTTCTTC | CASSPYLAEPYNEQFF
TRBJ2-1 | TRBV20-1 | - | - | TGCAGTGCTAGTGAGGTCCGTTACTCCTACAATGAGCAGTTCTTC | CSASEVRYSYNEQFF
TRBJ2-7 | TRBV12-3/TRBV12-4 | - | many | TGTGCCAGCAGTTCAGGACGGGGGAGGGAGCAGTACTTC | CASSSGRGREQYF
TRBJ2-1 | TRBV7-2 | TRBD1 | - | TGTGCCAGCAGCTTAACACGGACAGGGGGCCGCAATGAGCAGTTCTTC | CASSLTRTGGRNEQFF
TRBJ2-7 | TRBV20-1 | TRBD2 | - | TGCAGTGCTAGAGATTGGGAAGGACTAGCCGGGCAGTACTTC | CSARDWEGLAGQYF
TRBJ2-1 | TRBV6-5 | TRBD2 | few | TGTGCCAGCAGTTACTCGCGACTAGCGGGAGTCGCGGGTGAGCAGTTCTTC | CASSYSRLAGVAGEQFF
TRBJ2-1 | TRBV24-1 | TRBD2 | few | TGTGCCACCAGTGCCGGACCCTTAGCGGGGTTTAACAATGAGCAGTTCTTC | CATSAGPLAGFNNEQFF
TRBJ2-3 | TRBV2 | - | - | TGTGCCAGCAAGAACAGGTTTCCAGATACGCAGTATTTT | CASKNRFPDTQYF
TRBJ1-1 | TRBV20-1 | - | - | TGCAGTGCTAGGTGGGGGAGACACACTGAAGCTTTCTTT | CSARWGRHTEAFF
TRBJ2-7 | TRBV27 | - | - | TGTGCCAGCAGTTTAAAGGCCAACAGATTTTACGAGCAGTACTTC | CASSLKANRFYEQYF
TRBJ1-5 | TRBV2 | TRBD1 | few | TGTGCCAGTAATCCGGGACAGGGGGCTCGGCAGCCCCAGCATTTT | CASNPGQGARQPQHF
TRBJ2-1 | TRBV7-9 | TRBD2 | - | TGTGCCAGCAGCCCGGATACTAGCGGGAGTTTGAATGAGCAGTTCTTC | CASSPDTSGSLNEQFF
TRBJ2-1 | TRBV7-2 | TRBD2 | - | TGTGCCAGCAGCCCCATGACTAGCGTCAATGAGCAGTTCTTC | CASSPMTSVNEQFF
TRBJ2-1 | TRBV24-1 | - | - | TGTGCCACCAGTGATGTCAGGGAGAGCTCCTACAATGAGCAGTTCTTC | CATSDVRESSYNEQFF
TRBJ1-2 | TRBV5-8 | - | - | TGTGCCAGCAGCCAGGGATCTGGAGACTATGGCTACACCTTC | CASSQGSGDYGYTF
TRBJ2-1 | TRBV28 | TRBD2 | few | TGTGCCCTTTCATCCGGGAGGCCCTACAATGAGCAGTTCTTC | CALSSGRPYNEQFF
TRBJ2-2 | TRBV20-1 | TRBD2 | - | TGCAGTGCTAGAGATGTGACTAGCGGGAGCTCGAACACCGGGGAGCTGTTTTTT | CSARDVTSGSSNTGELFF
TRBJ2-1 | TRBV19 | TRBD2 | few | TGTGCCAGTAGTATTTGGCTAGCGGGAGGGCTGTCCCCAAACAATGAGCAGTTCTTC | CASSIWLAGGLSPNNEQFF
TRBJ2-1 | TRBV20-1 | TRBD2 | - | TGCAGTGCTTCACTACTAGCGGCCGCCTACAATGAGCAGTTCTTC | CSASLLAAAYNEQFF
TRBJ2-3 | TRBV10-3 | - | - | TGTGCCATCACGAGTGAGCTGGGGAAGTTCACAGATACGCAGTATTTT | CAITSELGKFTDTQYF
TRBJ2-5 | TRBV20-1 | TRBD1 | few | TGCAGTGTACCGGACAGGCAAGAGACCCAGTACTTC | CSVPDRQETQYF
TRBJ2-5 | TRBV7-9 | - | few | TGTGCCAGCAGCTTAGGTCAGCCCCCCGGGAACTTC | CASSLGQPPGNF
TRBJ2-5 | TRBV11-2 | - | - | TGTGCCAGCAGCTTAGGGACATTTGGAGAGACCCAGTACTTC | CASSLGTFGETQYF
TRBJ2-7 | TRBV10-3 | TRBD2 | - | TGTGCCATCAGTTATACTAGCGGGGGCGGCTACGAGCAGTACTTC | CAISYTSGGGYEQYF
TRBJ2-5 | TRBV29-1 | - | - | TGCAGCGTTGTCGGACGTTTTCAAGAGACCCAGTACTTC | CSVVGRFQETQYF
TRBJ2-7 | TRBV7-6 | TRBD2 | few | TGTGCCAGCAGCCAGGGACTAGCGGGAGTGAGCGAGCAGTACTTC | CASSQGLAGVSEQYF
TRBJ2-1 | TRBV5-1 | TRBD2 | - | TGCGCCAGCAGCCTCCCTAGCGGGAGGGTATATGAGCAGTTCTTC | CASSLPSGRVYEQFF
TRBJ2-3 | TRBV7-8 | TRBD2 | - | TGTGCCAGCAGGACTAGCGGGACTCTAAGCACAGATACGCAGTATTTT | CASRTSGTLSTDTQYF
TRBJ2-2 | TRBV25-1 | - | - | TGTGCCAGCACCCCACCGGAGACAGGGAACACCGGGGAGCTGTTTTTT | CASTPPETGNTGELFF
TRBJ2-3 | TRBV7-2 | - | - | TGTGCCAGCAGCCCCCTGACGGGTGCGCAGTATTTT | CASSPLTGAQYF
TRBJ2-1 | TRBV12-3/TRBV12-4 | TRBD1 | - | TGTGCCAGCAGTTTCTCAGGGGGCGGAAATGAGCAGTTCTTC | CASSFSGGGNEQFF
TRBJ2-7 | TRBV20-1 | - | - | TGCAGTGCTAGTTTTTTCCGACTCGGACAGACCTACGAGCAGTACTTC | CSASFFRLGQTYEQYF
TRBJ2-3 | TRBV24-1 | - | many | TGTGCCACCAGTGATTCAGGACTTGATACGCAGTATTTT | CATSDSGLDTQYF
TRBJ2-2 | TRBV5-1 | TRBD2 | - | TGCGCCAGCAGCTTGAGGAGTAGCGGGGGAGCCGGGGAGCTGTTTTTT | CASSLRSSGGAGELFF
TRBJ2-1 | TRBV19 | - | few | TGTGCCAGTAGTACAGCGGATAGCTCCTACAATGAGCAGTTCTTC | CASSTADSSYNEQFF
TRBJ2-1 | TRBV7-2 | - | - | TGTGCCAGCACCATACAGGGAGGTTACTACAATGAGCAGTTCTTC | CASTIQGGYYNEQFF
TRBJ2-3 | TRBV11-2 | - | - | TGTGCCAGCAGCTTTACGAGCTCAGGCGCAGATACGCAGTATTTT | CASSFTSSGADTQYF
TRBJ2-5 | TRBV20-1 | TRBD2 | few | TGCAGTGCTTCCCGCCCCACAGGGGTGGTTTTAGCGGGGGGAAAATTACAAGAGACCCAGTACTTC | CSASRPTGVVLAGGKLQETQYF
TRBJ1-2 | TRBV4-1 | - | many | TGCGCCAGCAGCCAAGGGTTCGGAAGGATTAACTATGGCTACACCTTC | CASSQGFGRINYGYTF
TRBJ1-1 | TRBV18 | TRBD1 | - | TGTGCCAGCTCACCACAGAGACAGGGGGTGAACACTGAAGCTTTCTTT | CASSPQRQGVNTEAFF
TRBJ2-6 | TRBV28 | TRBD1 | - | TGTGCCAGCAGTTCCTGGACAGGGTCTGGGGCCAACGTCCTGACTTTC | CASSSWTGSGANVLTF
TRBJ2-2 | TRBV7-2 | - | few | TGTGCCAGCAGCTTATCGGCTAGCGTTGGCGGGGAGCTGTTTTTT | CASSLSASVGGELFF
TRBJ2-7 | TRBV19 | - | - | TGTGCCAGTAGTGCTCTGACAGGGAGGTCCTACGAGCAGTACTTC | CASSALTGRSYEQYF
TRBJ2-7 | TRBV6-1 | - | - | TGTGCCAGCAGAGATACAGAGGCCGCCGACGAGCAGTACTTC | CASRDTEAADEQYF
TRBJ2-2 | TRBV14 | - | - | TGTGCCAGCAGCCGTACTAAGGGGTCTGGAACCGGGGAGCTGTTTTTT | CASSRTKGSGTGELFF
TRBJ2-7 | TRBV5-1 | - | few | TGCGCCAGCAGCTTGGGCGCGGCGTTGGAGCAGTACTTC | CASSLGAALEQYF
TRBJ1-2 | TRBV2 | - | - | TGTGCCAGCAGTGAAGCGCTTCGGCAGGCGGGGGGCTACACCTTC | CASSEALRQAGGYTF
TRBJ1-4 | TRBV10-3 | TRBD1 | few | TGTGCCATCAGTTATTCTTCGGGACAGGAGAATGAAAAACTGTTTTTT | CAISYSSGQENEKLFF
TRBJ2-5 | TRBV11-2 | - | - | TGTGCCAGCAGCTTAGGTAGGGCCCAAGAGACCCAGTACTTC | CASSLGRAQETQYF
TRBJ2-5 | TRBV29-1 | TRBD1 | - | TGCAGCGCCCCGGGGGACAGGACACAAGAGACCCAGTACTTC | CSAPGDRTQETQYF
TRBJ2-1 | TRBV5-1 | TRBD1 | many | TGCGCCAGCAGCTTGGCCAGGGGACAGGGGGCGATTGAGCAGTTCTTC | CASSLARGQGAIEQFF
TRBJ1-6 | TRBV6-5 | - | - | TGTGCCAGCTCGCCCCCTAATTCACCCCTCCACTTT | CASSPPNSPLHF
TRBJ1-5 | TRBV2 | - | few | TGTGCCAGCAGTGTGACCGAGCCGGGTCAGCCCCAGCATTTT | CASSVTEPGQPQHF
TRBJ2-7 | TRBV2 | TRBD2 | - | TGTGCCAGCACGTTAGGGACTAGCGGTTACGAGCAGTACTTC | CASTLGTSGYEQYF